This entry features one T cell receptor (beta chain) sequence. The antigen is not known. The data are from a study of T cell responses to AZD1222 COVID-19 vaccine. The study, taken as a whole, reports: Dominant CD4 TCR responses targeted spike regions 160-218 and 743-854. The donor cohort was predominantly white British with a female majority, and clonal diversity may have been underestimated.

The data were produced by immunoSEQ multiplex PCR, yet TCRdb's version contains in-frame clones alone and is incomplete. The sample carries 150,000 to 200,000 clones, almost 95% recorded once. The CDR3 contains 15 residues. Trimming removed 7 bases at V and 1 base at J, with 17 bases between. Germline CDR1 SGHRS, CDR2 YFSETQ. This clonotype originated in an adult in good health. V is TRBV5-1 and J is TRBJ2-5, with D perhaps TRBD1 (6 bases). The material was peripheral blood, obtained on day 0 of AZD1222 vaccination. The CDR3 DNA reads TGCGCCAGCTCGGACAGCCGAAGAGTCCAAGAGACCCAGTACTTC. Amino acid sequence: CASSDSRRVQETQYF.